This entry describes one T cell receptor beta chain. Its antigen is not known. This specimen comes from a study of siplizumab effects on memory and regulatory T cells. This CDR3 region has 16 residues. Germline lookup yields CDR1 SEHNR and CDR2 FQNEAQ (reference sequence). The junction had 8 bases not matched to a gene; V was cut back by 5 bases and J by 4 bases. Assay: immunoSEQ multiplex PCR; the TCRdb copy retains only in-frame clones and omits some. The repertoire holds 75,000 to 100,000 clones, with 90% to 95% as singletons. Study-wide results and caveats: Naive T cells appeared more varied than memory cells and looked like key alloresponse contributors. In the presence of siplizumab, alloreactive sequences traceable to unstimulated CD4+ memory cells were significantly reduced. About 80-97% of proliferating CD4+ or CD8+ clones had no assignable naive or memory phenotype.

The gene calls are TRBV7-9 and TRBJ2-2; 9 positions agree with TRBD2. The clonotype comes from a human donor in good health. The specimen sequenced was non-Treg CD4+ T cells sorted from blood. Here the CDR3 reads CASSSSSGIVTGELFF. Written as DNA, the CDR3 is TGTGCCAGCAGCAGTTCTAGCGGGATCGTCACCGGGGAGCTGTTTTTT.